These 7 T cell receptor beta chains were sequenced from one sample in a study of Graves' ophthalmopathy and Graves' hyperthyroidism. As the template, RNA transcripts were used to amplify TCR beta CDR3 regions. Amplification began with first-round RT-PCR using HTBI primers, then second-round multiplex PCR was performed. In TCRdb, the multiplex PCR reads were re-called with MiXCR into one record per CDR3 protein. The sample carries under 200,000 distinct CDR3 sequences, 30% to 45% recorded once. The source material was peripheral blood. The receptors here all came from a woman in her thirties or forties with Graves' ophthalmopathy.

As to this clonotype: The junction shows a germline mismatch at one end, possibly a read error. This rearrangement joins TRBV10-3 to TRBJ2-5; D gene unclear. From germline, CDR1 is ENHRY and CDR2 SYGVKD. This CDR3 has 13 residues. The CDR3 here is CTISENAQETQYF. CDR3 nucleotides: TGTACCATCAGTGAAAACGCCCAAGAGACCCAGTACTTC.

V is TRBV28 and J is TRBJ1-2, with D possibly TRBD1 on 5 matching bases. Trimming left V 6 bases short and J 5 bases short, with 22 bases between. Germline V lookup: CDR1 MDHEN, CDR2 SYDVKM. The CDR3 length is 16 residues. Written as DNA, the CDR3 is TGTGCCAGCAGCCCCCCCCCCGGGGCGGGGGAATATGGCTACACCTTC. Encoded protein: CASSPPPGAGEYGYTF.

Many counts were recorded for this clonotype. Since a much larger clone is just one base distant, this may be a read error. The chain is built from TRBV12-3 or TRBV12-4 and TRBJ2-7; the D gene is possibly TRBD2 (6 bases). This CDR3 has 14 residues. This CDR3 reads CASSLGGNSYKQYF. The CDR3 nucleotides read TGTGCCAGCAGTTTAGGCGGGAACTCCTACAAGCAGTACTTC.

This clonotype was found a few times. V is TRBV24-1 and J is TRBJ1-2; D perhaps matches TRBD1 (5 bases). Per germline, CDR1 KGHDR and CDR2 SFDVKD. The V end lost 9 bases, the J end lost 1 base, and 5 bases lay between the germline ends. The CDR3 has 11 amino acids. CDR3 nucleotide sequence: TGTGCCACCGACAGTAACTATGGCTACACCTTC. This sequence encodes CATDSNYGYTF.

In this sample, this clonotype turned up many times. This chain uses TRBV28 with TRBJ2-4; either TRBD1 or TRBD2 may fit D (5 bases each). Germline lookup yields CDR1 MDHEN and CDR2 SYDVKM. This CDR3 has 17 residues. The ends were cut back, 5 bases at V and 1 base at J, with 18 bases in the middle. The CDR3 DNA reads TGTGCCAGCAGTGGTACTAGGGGCGTTGGGGCCAAAAACATTCAGTACTTC. It is translated as CASSGTRGVGAKNIQYF.

The rearrangement uses TRBV11-2 and TRBJ1-1, with D unresolved. V was clipped by 5 bases and J by 4 bases, with 11 bases between them. The CDR3 covers 13 residues. Germline V lookup: CDR1 SGHAT, CDR2 FQNNGV. DNA of the CDR3: TGTGCCAGCAGCCCCGATCGTGGCACTGAAGCTTTCTTT. It specifies CASSPDRGTEAFF.

There are many counts of this clonotype. The rearrangement joins TRBV7-8 to TRBJ2-2, with unresolved D. Trimming took off 5 bases at V and 6 bases at J, with 10 bases between the two ends. CDR3 length equals 13 residues. Germline V gene sequence: CDR1 SGHVS, CDR2 FQNEAQ. The CDR3 spells CASSPPGAGELFF. CDR3 coding DNA: TGTGCCAGCAGCCCACCTGGGGCCGGGGAGCTGTTTTTT.